One sample yielded the 5 T cell receptor beta chains listed below, sequenced in a study of tumor-infiltrating lymphocytes in primary liver carcinoma. Taking about 17-33 mg of unsorted bulk tissue, the authors co-extracted RNA and DNA. A constant-region primer served to make TCR beta cDNA from around 500 ng total RNA. Construction of TCR beta libraries relied on three successive nested multiplex PCR rounds employing slightly modified ARM-PCR. The opening two PCR rounds, approximately 10 cycles each, paired TRBV1-TRBV30 forward primers with a C-beta reverse primer. TCRdb used MiXCR to reprocess the multiplex PCR reads, holding one entry per CDR3 protein. The sample consists of fewer than 40,000 distinct CDR3 sequences, less than 75% of them appearing once. The sample comprised liver tumor tissue from sampling region 3. The subset denotes: tumor region T3, left-lateral pole. The origin of the receptors is a woman aged 25 to 39 with primary liver carcinoma and hepatitis B virus infection.

Comment on this clonotype: Here the CDR3 omits its conserved ending phenylalanine or tryptophan, so a read error is the likely source. V is TRBV5-5 and J is TRBJ2-3; 10 bases align to TRBD2. The CDR3 is 15 residues long. In germline, CDR1 is SGHKS, CDR2 YYEKEE (reference sequence). CDR3 residues: CASSFTSGIANTQYS. CDR3 in DNA: TGTGCAAGCAGCTTTACTAGCGGGATAGCAAATACGCAGTATTCT.

In the case of this clonotype: Mismatch with germline at one junction end may stem from a read error. This chain links TRBV6-2 or TRBV6-3 with TRBJ2-6; D possibly corresponds to TRBD1 (5 bases). Germline CDR1 MNHEY, CDR2 SVGEGT. This CDR3 contains 15 residues. CDR3 sequence: CASNYGGLGANVMIF. DNA for the CDR3: TGTGCCAGCAATTACGGTGGGCTTGGGGCCAACGTCATGATTTTC.

With regard to this clonotype: The junction shows a germline mismatch at one end, possibly a read error. This sequence joins TRBV7-9 and TRBJ2-3; 11 bases fit TRBD2. CDR1 SEHNR and CDR2 FQNEAQ come from the germline V gene (reference sequence). This CDR3 spans 16 amino acids. The CDR3 region is CASSLLLAGATDTRYF. CDR3 DNA sequence: TGCGCCAGCAGCCTATTACTAGCGGGAGCCACAGATACGCGGTATTTC.

Details on this clonotype: One base away lies a much larger clone, so this may be a sequencing read error. This chain links TRBV11-2 with TRBJ2-1; D is unclear. Trimming shortened V by 6 bases and J by 10 bases, and 19 bases separated the two germline ends. Germline V gives CDR1 SGHAT, CDR2 FQNNGV. The CDR3 sequence is 14 residues long. CDR3 coding DNA: TGTGCCAGCAGTCCCGCGCGGTGGGCCCAAGAGCAGTTCTTC. This translates into CASSPARWAQEQFF.

Ten or more counts support this clonotype. This chain links TRBV7-8 with TRBJ2-1; no clear D gene. The germline V gene has CDR1 SGHVS and CDR2 FQNEAQ. The CDR3 has 14 amino acids. With 5 bases removed from V and 3 bases from J, the gap between germline ends came to 11 bases. CDR3 sequence reads: CASSPLGYYNEQFF. CDR3 in DNA: TGTGCCAGCAGCCCCCTTGGTTACTACAATGAGCAGTTCTTC. The full variable domain, rest sourced from reference TRBV7-8 and TRBJ2-1, is GAGVSQSPRYKVAKRGQDVALRCDPISGHVSLFWYQQALGQGPEFLTYFQNEAQLDKSGLPSDRFFAERPEGSVSTLKIQRTQQEDSAVYLCASSPLGYYNEQFFGPGTRLTVL.